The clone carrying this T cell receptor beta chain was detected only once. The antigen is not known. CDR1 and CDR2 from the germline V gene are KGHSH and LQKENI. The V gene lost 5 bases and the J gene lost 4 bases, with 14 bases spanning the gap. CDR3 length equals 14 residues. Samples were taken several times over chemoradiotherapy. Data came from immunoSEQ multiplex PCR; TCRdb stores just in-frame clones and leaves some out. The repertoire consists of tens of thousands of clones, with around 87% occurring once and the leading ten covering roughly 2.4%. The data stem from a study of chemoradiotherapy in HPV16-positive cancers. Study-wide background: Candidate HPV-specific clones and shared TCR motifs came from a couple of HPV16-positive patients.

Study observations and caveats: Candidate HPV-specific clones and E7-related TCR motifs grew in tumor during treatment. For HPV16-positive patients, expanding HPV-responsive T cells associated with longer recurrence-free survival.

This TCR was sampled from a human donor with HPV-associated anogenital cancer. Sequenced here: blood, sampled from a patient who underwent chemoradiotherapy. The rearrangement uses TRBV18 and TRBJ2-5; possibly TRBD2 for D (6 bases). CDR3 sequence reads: CASSTSQGGETQYF. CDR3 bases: TGTGCCAGCTCAACTTCCCAGGGAGGAGAGACCCAGTACTTC.